Listed below are T cell receptor beta chains from one sample, sequenced in a study of PD-L1 blockade in urothelial cancer. Using immunoSEQ multiplex PCR, the repertoire was profiled, and TCRdb retains in-frame clones only, with some absent. The sample has roughly 44,000 clones, roughly 78% seen once; the top ten hold around 2.9%. The sample here was PBMCs, taken around atezolizumab (anti-PD-L1) treatment. These TCRs come from a man aged 65 to 79 with urothelial cancer. The CDR3 runs from the conserved cysteine through the conserved F or W. D genes are given only for firm matches. Expanded clones get a size class; other rows say once, few or many, or leave the size out.

>TRBD2|TRBJ2-3|TRBV4-2|.
TGTGCCAGCAGCCAAGAGGGACTAGCTAAACATACGCAGTATTTT
CASSQEGLAKHTQYF
>.|TRBJ2-2|TRBV18|once
TGTGCCAGCTCACCTTCCCCGGGGGGCGACTCCGGGGAGCTGTTTTTT
CASSPSPGGDSGELFF
>TRBD2|TRBJ2-1|TRBV6-5|.
TGTGCCAGCAGTTACGGATCGGGGGGTGGTGATGAGCAGTTCTTC
CASSYGSGGGDEQFF
>.|TRBJ2-3|TRBV5-4|.
TGTGCCAGCAGCCCGGGACTCAGAGTGCAGTATTTT
CASSPGLRVQYF
>TRBD1|TRBJ2-4|TRBV7-8|.
TGTGCCAGCAGCACGATGACAGGGGGCGCCATTCAGTACTTC
CASSTMTGGAIQYF
>.|TRBJ2-1|TRBV4-1|.
TGCGCCAGCAGCCCGACCGGGATAGTCAATGAGCAGTTCTTC
CASSPTGIVNEQFF
>.|TRBJ1-1|TRBV5-6|.
TGTGCCAGCAGCTTCATAGGGAGGACTGAAGCTTTCTTT
CASSFIGRTEAFF
>TRBD1|TRBJ1-2|TRBV7-9|.
TGTGCCAGCAGCGACGAGGGGGCCTACAACTATGGCTACACCTTC
CASSDEGAYNYGYTF
>TRBD2|TRBJ2-7|TRBV10-2|.
TGCGCCAGCAATCCCGCCGGGACTAGCGGGTTGGGGCAGTACTTC
CASNPAGTSGLGQYF
>TRBD2|TRBJ2-7|TRBV4-2|.
TGTGCCAGCAGCCGGGGCGGGAGGTACGAGCAGTACTTC
CASSRGGRYEQYF
>.|TRBJ1-2|TRBV29-1|.
TGCAGCGTTTTGGCGAGGAGCTATGGCTACACCTTC
CSVLARSYGYTF
>TRBD2|TRBJ2-2|TRBV7-2|.
TGTGCCAGCAGCCCGGGACTAGCGGGATCCACCGGGGAGCTGTTTTTT
CASSPGLAGSTGELFF
>TRBD2|TRBJ2-2|TRBV11-1|.
TGTGCCAGCAGCCCCCGCGGGGGGCGGACCGGGGAGCTGTTTTTT
CASSPRGGRTGELFF
>TRBD1|TRBJ2-7|TRBV5-5|.
TGTGCCAGCAGCCGCCAAACAGGGGACGAGCAGTACTTC
CASSRQTGDEQYF
>TRBD2|TRBJ2-1|TRBV7-2|.
TGTGCCAGCAGCGGGCAGTTGCGGGAGGCATACAATGAGCAGTTCTTC
CASSGQLREAYNEQFF
>TRBD1|TRBJ1-2|TRBV6-1|.
TGTGCCAGCAGTGAGAATCGGGACAGGGCTGGCTACACCTTC
CASSENRDRAGYTF
>.|TRBJ1-4|TRBV7-9|.
TGTGCCAGCAGCCCTTGGACAGTAAGGAATGAAAAACTGTTTTTT
CASSPWTVRNEKLFF
>.|TRBJ1-2|TRBV7-2|.
TGTGCCAGCAGCCCAGAAGACGGGAGATTCTATGGCTACACCTTC
CASSPEDGRFYGYTF
>.|TRBJ1-2|TRBV10-3|.
TGTGCCATCAGTGAGTCGGAACAGGGTTCTAACTATGGCTACACCTTC
CAISESEQGSNYGYTF
>.|TRBJ2-3|TRBV27|.
TGTGCCAGCAGTTTGGGGGGGGCCTGGGATACGCAGTATTTT
CASSLGGAWDTQYF
>TRBD1|TRBJ2-1|TRBV5-1|.
TGCGCCAGCAGCTCGGGGACAGGGCGGTCCTACAATGAGCAGTTCTTC
CASSSGTGRSYNEQFF
>.|TRBJ1-2|TRBV28|.
TGTGCCAGCAGTTTTTTGCAGGACTACTATGGCTACACCTTC
CASSFLQDYYGYTF
>TRBD2|TRBJ2-5|TRBV7-2|.
TGTGCCAGCCAAACTAGCGGGGGGGCTGGGGGGACCCAGTACTTC
CASQTSGGAGGTQYF
>TRBD1|TRBJ2-6|TRBV19|.
TGTGCCAGTAGGGGGACCGGGACAGGGGTTGGGGCCAACGTCCTGACTTTC
CASRGTGTGVGANVLTF
>.|TRBJ1-1|TRBV5-3|.
TGTGCCAGAAGCTTGGGCGGTATACGAACTGAGGAAGCTTTCTTT
CARSLGGIRTEEAFF
>.|TRBJ1-1|TRBV7-2|.
TGTGCCAGCACCTCTAGGGAGGACACTGAAGCTTTCTTT
CASTSREDTEAFF
>.|TRBJ2-1|TRBV7-9|.
TGTGCCAGCAGCTTAGCGGGGACTGGTGAGCAGTTCTTC
CASSLAGTGEQFF
>.|TRBJ1-1|TRBV4-2|.
TGTGCCAGCAGCCAAGTTCCAGGGTTGAACACTGAAGCTTTCTTT
CASSQVPGLNTEAFF
>TRBD1|TRBJ1-5|TRBV27|once
TGTGCCAACCCGGACAGGGGGCCAAGGAATCAGCCCCAGCATTTT
CANPDRGPRNQPQHF
>TRBD1|TRBJ2-7|TRBV5-1|few
TGCGCCAGCAGCGCATTACTGACAGGGGGCGAGCAGTACTTC
CASSALLTGGEQYF
>TRBD2|TRBJ2-1|TRBV7-8|.
TGTGCCAGCAGCACCCACGGACTAGCGGGAGGTAATGAGCAGTTCTTC
CASSTHGLAGGNEQFF
>TRBD2|TRBJ2-2|TRBV5-1|.
TGCGCCAGCAGCTTGGACGGGGGGGCCCTCGGGGAGCTGTTTTTT
CASSLDGGALGELFF
>TRBD1|TRBJ1-5|TRBV6-1|.
TGTGCCAGCAGACCCGGGACAGTGGATCAGCCCCAGCATTTT
CASRPGTVDQPQHF
>.|TRBJ1-4|TRBV30|few
TGTGCCTGGAGCCGGGGTCAGACCGAAAAACTGTTTTTT
CAWSRGQTEKLFF
>TRBD1|TRBJ1-1|TRBV5-6|.
TGTGCCAGCAGCCCAGACAGGGACACTGAAGCTTTCTTT
CASSPDRDTEAFF
>TRBD1|TRBJ1-1|TRBV5-6|.
TGTGCCAGCAGCCCCTGGACAGGGGGTTATTCGAACACTGAAGCTTTCTTT
CASSPWTGGYSNTEAFF
>TRBD1|TRBJ1-1|TRBV30|.
TGTGCCTGGACTCCCCCGGCCAGGGGGAGAGGAAGGACTGAAGCTTTCTTT
CAWTPPARGRGRTEAFF
>.|TRBJ2-3|TRBV7-2|.
TGTGCCAGCAGCCCTAGGGGCGGAGATACGCAGTATTTT
CASSPRGGDTQYF
>.|TRBJ1-2|TRBV29-1|.
TGCAGCGTTGAAGTTGGAGGTGATGGCTACACCTTC
CSVEVGGDGYTF
>.|TRBJ2-5|TRBV6-6|.
TGTGCCAGCAGCACCGGACACCCCCTAAGAGAGACCCAGTACTTC
CASSTGHPLRETQYF
>.|TRBJ2-5|TRBV28|.
TGTGCCAGCAACTCTCTTAGCGGCCAAGAGACCCAGTACTTC
CASNSLSGQETQYF
>.|TRBJ1-1|TRBV6-1|.
TGTGCCAGCAGTGAAGGAACGCTGCGGAACACTGAAGCTTTCTTT
CASSEGTLRNTEAFF
>.|TRBJ2-5|TRBV7-2|.
TGTGCCAGCAGCCGGACAGTGGGAGAGACCCAGTACTTC
CASSRTVGETQYF
>.|TRBJ2-5|TRBV29-1|.
TGCAGCGTTGTGGTCAGGGTCGCAGAGACCCAGTACTTC
CSVVVRVAETQYF
>.|TRBJ1-1|TRBV19|few
TGTGCCAGTAGTATCCTTCGGGAGGACACTGAAGCTTTCTTT
CASSILREDTEAFF
>TRBD2|TRBJ2-5|TRBV5-1|.
TGCGCCAGCAGCCCTGGAGGACTAGCGGGGGAAGGGGAGACCCAGTACTTC
CASSPGGLAGEGETQYF
>.|TRBJ1-2|TRBV6-5|.
TGTGCCAGCACCGCCGTTGGTGGCCGCCGCTATGGCTACACCTTC
CASTAVGGRRYGYTF
>.|TRBJ1-4|TRBV4-3|.
TGCGCCAGCAGCCAAGATCAAGCGGGGCGCGATGAAAAACTGTTTTTT
CASSQDQAGRDEKLFF
>.|TRBJ1-5|TRBV5-6|.
TGTGCCAGCAGCTTGTTCGGCGGTAATAGCAATCAGCCCCAGCATTTT
CASSLFGGNSNQPQHF
>.|TRBJ2-7|TRBV6-1|.
TGTGCCAGCAGTGAAAGTCAGGGGGGCTCCTACGAGCAGTACTTC
CASSESQGGSYEQYF
>TRBD1|TRBJ2-7|TRBV5-1|few
TGCGCCAGCAGCCCCCGGACAGGGACGGGGGAGCAGTACTTC
CASSPRTGTGEQYF
>.|TRBJ1-5|TRBV5-6|.
TGTGCCAGCAGCTTCGGGGGGGAAGATCAGCCCCAGCATTTT
CASSFGGEDQPQHF